Listed here are 15 T cell receptor beta chains from one sample, sequenced in a study of blood T cell repertoires in COVID-19. Libraries were prepared by immunoSEQ multiplex PCR; TCRdb keeps only in-frame clonotypes and omits some of them. The data hold under 350,000 clones, with about nine tenths observed a single time. Sequenced: peripheral blood. The receptors originated from a woman in her twenties or thirties with COVID-19, enrolled during active disease.

V gene TRBV7-6 combines with J gene TRBJ1-1; possibly TRBD1 for D (5 bases). Trimming shortened V by 0 bases and J by 1 base, and 6 bases separated the two germline ends. CDR1 and CDR2 (germline): SGHVS, FNYEAQ. The CDR3 is 14 amino acids. DNA of the CDR3: TGTGCCAGCAGCTTAGCTCAGGGGAACACTGAAGCTTTCTTT. It encodes CASSLAQGNTEAFF.

The CDR3 DNA follows: TGTGCCAGCACCAAAGCACAGGGCTACGAGCAGTACTTC. Translated, it gives CASTKAQGYEQYF. The chain uses TRBV6-5 and TRBJ2-7, with D maybe TRBD1 (6 bases). Germline V gene data show CDR1 as MNHEY and CDR2 as SVGAGI. Between the trimmed V and J ends, which lost 7 bases and 3 bases, there was a span of 13 bases. The CDR3 has 13 residues.

V is TRBV5-1 and J is TRBJ1-2; no clear D gene. CDR1 and CDR2 (germline): SGHRS, YFSETQ. This CDR3 spans 15 amino acids. The V and J ends lost 2 bases and 5 bases respectively, with 16 bases between them. This CDR3 is CASSFDPGNLYGYTF. Here the CDR3 DNA reads TGCGCCAGCAGCTTCGATCCGGGAAATCTTTATGGCTACACCTTC.

The rearrangement links TRBV11-3 to TRBJ2-7; tentatively, D is TRBD1 (6 bases). Germline V gives CDR1 SGHNT, CDR2 YENEEA. The CDR3 has 15 residues. V lost 3 bases, J lost 0 bases, and 12 bases lay in between. The CDR3 DNA sequence: TGTGCCAGCAGCTTCAGGGGATTGGGCTCCTACGAGCAGTACTTC. Its translation: CASSFRGLGSYEQYF.

The rearrangement joins TRBV28 to TRBJ1-5; possibly TRBD1 for D (6 bases). Germline V CDR1 and CDR2: MDHEN, SYDVKM. This CDR3 spans 12 amino acids. V was shortened by 5 bases and J by 9 bases, with 11 bases between the two germline ends. CDR3 sequence: CASSLQGRPQHF. The CDR3 DNA follows: TGTGCCAGCAGTCTACAGGGACGGCCCCAGCATTTT.

The chain uses TRBV7-2 and TRBJ1-2, with D uncertain. Per germline, CDR1 SGHTA and CDR2 FQGNSA. The V end lost 6 bases, the J end lost 6 bases, and 8 bases lay between the germline ends. The CDR3 spans 11 residues. In nucleotides, the CDR3 is TGTGCCAGCAGACTGACACATGGCTACACCTTC. As protein: CASRLTHGYTF.

V gene TRBV15 combines with J gene TRBJ1-2; perhaps TRBD1 as D (5 bases). V shed 3 bases and J shed 4 bases, with 15 bases lying between them. Germline CDR1 LNHNV, CDR2 YYDKDF (reference sequence). The CDR3 covers 15 residues. The CDR3 nucleotides are TGTGCCACCAGCAGTGGGGGACTGACGTTCTATGGCTACACCTTC. This codes for CATSSGGLTFYGYTF.

The CDR3 DNA reads TGTGCCACCAGCAGAGGACATGCGATCTCTGGAAACACCATATATTTT. It is translated as CATSRGHAISGNTIYF. The rearrangement joins TRBV15 to TRBJ1-3, with D hard to call. The CDR3 spans 16 residues. CDR1 is LNHNV, CDR2 YYDKDF, per germline (reference sequence). V dropped 1 base and J dropped 0 bases, with 10 bases sitting between them.

The rearrangement joins TRBV6-5 to TRBJ2-1; D is possibly TRBD1 (7 bases). Trimming pared 7 bases from V and 10 bases from J, leaving 20 bases between. CDR1 is MNHEY, CDR2 SVGAGI, per germline. CDR3 length equals 14 residues. CDR3 sequence: CASTQHVQGGEQFF. CDR3 in DNA: TGTGCCAGCACCCAGCATGTCCAGGGGGGAGAGCAGTTCTTC.

The rearrangement joins TRBV13 to TRBJ2-3; 16 nucleotides align to TRBD2. This CDR3 has 18 amino acids. The V and J ends lost 5 bases and 1 base, in that order; junction bases with no gene match: 6. Germline CDR1 PRHDT, CDR2 FYEKMQ (reference sequence). This chain's CDR3 is CASSVKGTSGGGTDTQYF. The DNA for the CDR3 is TGTGCCAGCAGCGTCAAAGGGACTAGCGGGGGGGGCACAGATACGCAGTATTTT.

This clone was observed once. V and J are TRBV3-1 (or the pseudogene TRBV3-2) and TRBJ1-2; maybe TRBD1 (6 bases). This CDR3 has 17 residues. The V and J ends lost 4 bases and 8 bases respectively, with 26 bases between them. The germline gives CDR1 LGHDT, CDR2 YNNKEL (reference sequence). CDR3 protein: CASSPRGREGLSRGYTF. DNA for the CDR3: TGTGCCAGCAGCCCCAGGGGCAGGGAAGGTCTATCGCGCGGCTACACCTTC.

The V and J genes are TRBV20-1 and TRBJ1-1, with D maybe TRBD1 (5 bases). Between the trimmed V and J ends, which lost 3 bases and 11 bases, there was a span of 16 bases. The CDR3 is 12 amino acids. Per germline, CDR1 DFQATT and CDR2 SNEGSKA (reference sequence). The CDR3 DNA follows: TGCAGTGCTAGTCCCCAGGGTTATAAGGCTTTCTTT. Protein product: CSASPQGYKAFF.

CDR3 sequence reads: CASSELGLGSTGELFF. DNA for the CDR3: TGTGCCAGCAGTGAATTGGGACTAGGGAGCACCGGGGAGCTGTTTTTT. The chain is built from TRBV25-1 and TRBJ2-2; 8 positions match TRBD2. CDR1 is MGHDK, CDR2 SYGVNS, per germline. V was pared by 1 base and J by 4 bases, with 5 bases of the junction left unmatched. CDR3 length: 16 residues.

The rearrangement joins TRBV7-9 to TRBJ1-4; no definite D call. The germline V gene encodes CDR1 SEHNR and CDR2 FQNEAQ (reference sequence). Trimming pared 1 base from V and 8 bases from J, leaving 14 bases between. The CDR3 loop spans 15 amino acids. CDR3: CASSLVGPVGEKLFF. The CDR3 nucleotides are TGTGCCAGCAGCTTAGTAGGTCCCGTCGGGGAAAAACTGTTTTTT.

This chain joins TRBV7-8 and TRBJ1-5; TRBD1 might be the D (5 bases). Germline V lookup: CDR1 SGHVS, CDR2 FQNEAQ. The CDR3 consists of 15 residues. Trimming took off 1 base at V and 0 bases at J, with 7 bases between the two ends. Here the CDR3 DNA reads TGTGCCAGCAGCTTAGGACAGTATAGCAATCAGCCCCAGCATTTT. This sequence encodes CASSLGQYSNQPQHF.